This T cell receptor beta chain was sequenced for a study of blood T cell repertoires in COVID-19. Study background: The samples span acute and convalescent COVID-19 from the United States, Italy and Spain. Sample material is recorded as cDNA or gDNA derived from T cells, B-cell-depleted T cells, or PBMCs.

CDR1 and CDR2 from the germline V gene are SGDLS and YYNGEE. The V end lost 4 bases, the J end lost 0 bases, and 23 bases lay between the germline ends. The CDR3 has 20 residues. As processed by the authors: Reference gene primers were amplified, and this amplification served to estimate nucleated cell counts. Generated by immunoSEQ multiplex PCR, the TCRdb table keeps only in-frame clones and is missing some. That table is the source of V, J and clone size, and D and trimming were worked out from the DNA. The data show about 59,000 clones, with around 90% seen just once and 15% to 20% held by the top ten.

The clonotype originates from a man older than 75 with acute or convalescent COVID-19. The V call is TRBV9, the J call TRBJ2-6; possible D gene TRBD1, 6 bases. Material: peripheral blood. This CDR3 reads CASSPRPTTGKSSGANVLTF. CDR3 bases: TGTGCCAGCAGCCCACGACCCACAACAGGGAAGAGCTCTGGGGCCAACGTCCTGACTTTC.